The following is a T cell receptor beta chain sequence with its context. Its cognate antigen is unknown. The data belong to a study of cytomegalovirus exposure and HLA in healthy donors. General study results and limits: Reportedly, HLA-A and HLA-B alleles of most subjects were accurately predicted from TCR beta. TCR beta sequences numbering under 20,000 were associated with HLA alleles at 0.05 false discovery rate in a later analysis.

The PCR used 60 Vbeta and 13 Jbeta primers. Method: immunoSEQ multiplex PCR; TCRdb's copy keeps in-frame clones and lacks some. Here the sample table reports fewer than 150,000 clones. Trimming cost V 7 bases and J 5 bases, with 15 bases left between them. CDR1 WSHSY and CDR2 SAAADI come from the germline V gene. The CDR3 runs 14 residues. The clonotype was recovered from a young man in good health and CMV-seronegative. The chain is built from TRBV10-2 and TRBJ2-1; TRBD1 is a possible D gene (6 bases). Sequenced input: PBMCs. The CDR3 is CASKDQGSNNEQFF. DNA for the CDR3: TGCGCCAGCAAGGACCAGGGGTCGAACAATGAGCAGTTCTTC.